This entry is about one T cell receptor (beta chain). This record comes from a study of blood T cell repertoires in COVID-19. Turning to the study itself: Acute-phase and convalescent COVID-19 samples originated in the United States, Italy and Spain. In each case, the material was cDNA or gDNA derived from T cells, B-cell-depleted T cells, or PBMCs.

Original handling: Scientists estimated how many nucleated cells there were by amplifying reference gene primers. Libraries were prepared by immunoSEQ multiplex PCR; TCRdb keeps only in-frame clonotypes and omits some of them. D and trimming were read from the DNA, whereas the V and J calls and clone size are those reported in that table. The table lists about 160,000 clones, more than 80% of them singletons. This CDR3 comprises 13 residues. The germline V gene has CDR1 WNHNN and CDR2 SYGVQD (reference sequence). After removal of 6 bases from V and 3 bases from J, the junction contained 4 bases not matched to a gene.

Sequenced material: peripheral blood. The V and J genes are TRBV10-1 and TRBJ1-1, with 7 nucleotides matching TRBD1. This clonotype originated in a human donor in a cohort sampled during active COVID-19. For the CDR3, the DNA is TGCGCCAGCAGCTTCACAGGGGACACTGAAGCTTTCTTT. Translating it yields CASSFTGDTEAFF.